Listed below are T cell receptor beta chains from one sample, sequenced in a study of response to subunit inactivated influenza vaccine. TCRdb used MiXCR to reprocess the RT-PCR reads, holding one entry per CDR3 protein. Of 550,000 to 800,000 distinct CDR3 sequences detected, 15% to 19% appear once; the ten largest clones hold around 10%. Sequencing used PBMCs from blood, obtained 11 to 12 days after vaccination. The receptors here all came from a man aged 45-65 years who received an inactivated influenza vaccine. The CDR3 runs from the conserved cysteine through the conserved F or W. The D gene is left open where the match is weak.

V	J	length	D	CDR3
TRBV4-2	TRBJ2-2	16	TRBD2	CASSLSLAGEAGELFF
TRBV11-2	TRBJ1-3	17	TRBD1	CASSLDRRGLTGNTIYF
TRBV29-1	TRBJ2-3	13	TRBD1	CSVSTGSTDTQYF
TRBV24-1	TRBJ2-5	15	NA	CATSDGGDGKETQYF
TRBV3-1	TRBJ2-1	16	NA	CASSSITGGPYNEQFF
TRBV28	TRBJ2-1	19	TRBD2	CASSFVRDDSGSSYNEQFF
TRBV29-1	TRBJ1-1	11	NA	CSVNKGTEAFF
TRBV7-2	TRBJ2-7	14	NA	CASIPAAGTYEQYF
TRBV20-1	TRBJ2-1	13	NA	CSARLGGYGEQFF
TRBV28	TRBJ2-2	16	NA	CASSSSVRPDTGELFF
TRBV28	TRBJ2-5	12	TRBD1	CASSFGQGSQYF
TRBV3-1	TRBJ2-1	16	NA	CASSQGSPSHHNEQFF
TRBV5-1	TRBJ1-1	14	NA	CASRPLQSNTEAFF
TRBV12-3/TRBV12-4	TRBJ2-1	17	TRBD2	CASSSWTSGSRGSEQFF
TRBV6-2/TRBV6-3	TRBJ1-2	17	NA	CASGTTGRTAPNYGYTF
TRBV6-2/TRBV6-3	TRBJ2-7	17	NA	CASSYSDSLTSSYEQYF
TRBV16	TRBJ2-7	16	TRBD1	CASSPTTGVPTYEQYF
TRBV7-8	TRBJ2-5	18	NA	CASSLRRAWGEIQETQYF